This passage covers 9 T cell receptor beta chains from one sample sequenced in a study of blood T cell repertoires in COVID-19. Method: immunoSEQ multiplex PCR; TCRdb's copy keeps in-frame clones and lacks some. In the table there are about 380,000 clones, roughly 80% of which are singletons. Sequenced material: peripheral blood. These receptors originate from a human donor with acute or convalescent COVID-19. The donor label of this sample is uncertain.

V and J are TRBV5-1 and TRBJ2-2, with a tentative D call TRBD1 (6 bases). CDR1 and CDR2 (germline): SGHRS, YFSETQ. CDR3 length: 16 residues. Trimming cost V 5 bases and J 4 bases, with 18 bases left between them. The CDR3 protein is CASSPRPGQTTGELFF. Written as DNA, the CDR3 is TGCGCCAGCAGTCCTCGACCTGGACAGACCACCGGGGAGCTGTTTTTT.

The rearrangement joins TRBV5-6 to TRBJ2-1, with D maybe TRBD2 (5 bases). The CDR3 is 15 residues long. Per germline, CDR1 SGHDT and CDR2 YYEEEE. Trimming left V 4 bases short and J 5 bases short, with 16 bases between. The CDR3 DNA is TGTGCCAGCAGCCTCGGAGGAGGACCAGACAATGAGCAGTTCTTC. It yields the protein CASSLGGGPDNEQFF. The full variable domain, its missing parts supplied by reference TRBV5-6 and TRBJ2-1, is DAGVTQSPTHLIKTRGQQVTLRCSPKSGHDTVSWYQQALGQGPQFIFQYYEEEERQRGNFPDRFSGHQFPNYSSELNVNALLLGDSALYLCASSLGGGPDNEQFFGPGTRLTVL.

The chain combines TRBV5-6 with TRBJ1-1; 7 positions match TRBD1. Germline V CDR1 and CDR2: SGHDT, YYEEEE. The CDR3 spans 13 residues. V shed 4 bases, J shed 3 bases, and the junction held 3 bases outside the gene matches. CDR3 amino acids: CASSRDRDTEAFF. CDR3 DNA: TGTGCCAGCAGCAGGGACAGAGACACTGAAGCTTTCTTT.

V gene TRBV24-1 combines with J gene TRBJ1-1; 7 nucleotides align to TRBD1. The germline V gene has CDR1 KGHDR and CDR2 SFDVKD. The CDR3 length is 16 residues. Trimming at V came to 11 bases and at J to 0 bases, leaving 14 bases not matched to a gene. The CDR3 is CAIRTKTGSMNTEAFF. The CDR3 nucleotides are TGTGCCATCCGAACTAAGACAGGGAGCATGAACACTGAAGCTTTCTTT.

The chain employs TRBV2 and TRBJ1-1; TRBD1 might be the D (6 bases). CDR3 size: 13 residues. V was cut by 4 bases and J by 6 bases, with 12 bases left in between. Germline V gene lookup returns CDR1 SNHLY and CDR2 FYNNEI. The CDR3 DNA sequence: TGTGCCAGCAGTGGACAGGTCGTACCTGAAGCTTTCTTT. The encoded protein is CASSGQVVPEAFF. The variable domain in full, with the rest retrieved from reference TRBV2 and TRBJ1-1, is EPEVTQTPSHQVTQMGQEVILRCVPISNHLYFYWYRQILGQKVEFLVSFYNNEISEKSEIFDDQFSVERPDGSNFTLKIRSTKLEDSAMYFCASSGQVVPEAFFGQGTRLTVV.

This clone came up a few times. The rearrangement links TRBV9 to TRBJ2-1; 12 nucleotides line up with TRBD1. V was pared by 4 bases and J by 7 bases, with 9 bases of the junction left unmatched. The germline gives CDR1 SGDLS, CDR2 YYNGEE. The CDR3 contains 16 residues. The CDR3 spells CASSMSRDRGRNEQFF. In DNA form, the CDR3 reads TGTGCCAGCAGCATGAGCCGGGACAGGGGGCGGAATGAGCAGTTCTTC. The complete variable domain, with remaining parts taken from reference TRBV9 and TRBJ2-1, reads DSGVTQTPKHLITATGQRVTLRCSPRSGDLSVYWYQQSLDQGLQFLIQYYNGEERAKGNILERFSAQQFPDLHSELNLSSLELGDSALYFCASSMSRDRGRNEQFFGPGTRLTVL.

This clone has a single count. As DNA, the CDR3 is TGTGCCAGCAGCCCTCGGGCTAGCGGGGGTGTTGAGACCCAGTACTTC. This encodes CASSPRASGGVETQYF. The chain employs TRBV5-6 and TRBJ2-5; 10 nucleotides agree with TRBD2. J gave up 5 bases and V 4 bases, and 11 bases lay outside the gene matches. The CDR3 runs to 16 residues. Germline CDR1 and CDR2: SGHDT and YYEEEE.

The chain recombines TRBV7-2 with TRBJ2-7, with TRBD2 matching 8 bases. In germline, CDR1 is SGHTA, CDR2 FQGNSA. The CDR3 has 13 residues. V lost 5 bases and J lost 7; bases outside the gene matches: 7. The CDR3 here is CASSRGTRREQYF. The CDR3 DNA follows: TGTGCCAGCAGCAGGGGGACTAGAAGGGAGCAGTACTTC.

The chain has TRBV19 and TRBJ1-5; D possibly corresponds to TRBD1 (5 bases). The CDR3 runs 17 residues. Germline V gene data show CDR1 as LNHDA and CDR2 as SQIVND (reference sequence). The V and J ends lost 0 bases and 1 base respectively, with 13 bases between them. This chain's CDR3 is CASSIDRIGASNQPQHF. As DNA, the CDR3 is TGTGCCAGTAGTATAGATCGTATAGGGGCCAGCAATCAGCCCCAGCATTTT.